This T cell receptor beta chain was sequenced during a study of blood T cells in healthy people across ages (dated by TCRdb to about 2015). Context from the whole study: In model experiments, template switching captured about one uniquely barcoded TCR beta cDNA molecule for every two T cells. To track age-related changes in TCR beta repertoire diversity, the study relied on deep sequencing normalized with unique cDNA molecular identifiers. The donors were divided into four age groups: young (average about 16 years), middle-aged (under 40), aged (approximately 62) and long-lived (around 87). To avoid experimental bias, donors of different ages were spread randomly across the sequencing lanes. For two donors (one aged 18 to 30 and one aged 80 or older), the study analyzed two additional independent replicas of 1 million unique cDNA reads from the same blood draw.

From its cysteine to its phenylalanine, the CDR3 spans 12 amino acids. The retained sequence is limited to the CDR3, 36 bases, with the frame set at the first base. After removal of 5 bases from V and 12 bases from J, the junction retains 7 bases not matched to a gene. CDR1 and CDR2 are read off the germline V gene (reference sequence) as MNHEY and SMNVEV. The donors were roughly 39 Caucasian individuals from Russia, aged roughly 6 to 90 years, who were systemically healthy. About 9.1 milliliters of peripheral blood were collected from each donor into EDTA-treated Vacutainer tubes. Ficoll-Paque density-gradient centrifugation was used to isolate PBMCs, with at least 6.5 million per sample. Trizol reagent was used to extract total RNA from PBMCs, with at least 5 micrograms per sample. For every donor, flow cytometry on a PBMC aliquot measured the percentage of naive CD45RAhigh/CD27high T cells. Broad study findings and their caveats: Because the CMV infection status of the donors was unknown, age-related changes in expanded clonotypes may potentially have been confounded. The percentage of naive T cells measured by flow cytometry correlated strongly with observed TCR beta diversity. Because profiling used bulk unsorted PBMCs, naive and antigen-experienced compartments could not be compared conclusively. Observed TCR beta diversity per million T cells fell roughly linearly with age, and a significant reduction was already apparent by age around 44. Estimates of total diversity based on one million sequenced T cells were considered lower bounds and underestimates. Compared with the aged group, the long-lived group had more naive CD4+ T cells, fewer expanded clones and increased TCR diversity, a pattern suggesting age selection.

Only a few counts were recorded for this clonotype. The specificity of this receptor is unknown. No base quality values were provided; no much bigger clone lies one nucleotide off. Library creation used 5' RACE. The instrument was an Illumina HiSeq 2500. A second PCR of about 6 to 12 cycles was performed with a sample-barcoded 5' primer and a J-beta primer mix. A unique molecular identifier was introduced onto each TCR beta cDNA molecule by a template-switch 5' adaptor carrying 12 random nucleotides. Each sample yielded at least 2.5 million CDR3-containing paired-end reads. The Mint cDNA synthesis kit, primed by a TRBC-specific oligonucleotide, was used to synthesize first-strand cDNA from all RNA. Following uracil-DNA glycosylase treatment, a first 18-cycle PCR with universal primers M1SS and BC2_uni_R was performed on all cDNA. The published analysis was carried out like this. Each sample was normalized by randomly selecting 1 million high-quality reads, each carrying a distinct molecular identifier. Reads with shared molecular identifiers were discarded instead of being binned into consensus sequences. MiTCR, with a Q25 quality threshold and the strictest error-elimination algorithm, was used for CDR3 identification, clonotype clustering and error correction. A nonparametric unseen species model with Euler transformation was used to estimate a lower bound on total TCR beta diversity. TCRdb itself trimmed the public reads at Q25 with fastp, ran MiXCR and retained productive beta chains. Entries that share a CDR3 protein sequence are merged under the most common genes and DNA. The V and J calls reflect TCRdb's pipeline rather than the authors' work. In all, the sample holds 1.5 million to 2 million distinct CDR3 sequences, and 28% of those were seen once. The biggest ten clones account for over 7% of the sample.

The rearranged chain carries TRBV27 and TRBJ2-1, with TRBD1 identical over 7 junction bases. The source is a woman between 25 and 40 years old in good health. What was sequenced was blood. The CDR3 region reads CASSMDRRAQFF. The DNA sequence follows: TGTGCCAGCAGTATGGACAGGAGAGCGCAGTTCTTC.